The TCR beta chain described here comes from a study of T-cell reconstitution after alpha-beta-depleted transplantation in children. Study outcomes and limitations: T-cell counts and diversity at one year following transplant were attributed mainly to newly produced T cells. Expanded graft clones, several hundred of them, were reportedly the source of alpha-beta T cells about two months after transplant. Surviving recipient T cells and thymic progenitors produced the high day-60 TCRbeta diversity seen in some patients.

CDR3 length: 15 amino acids. CDR1 is DFQATT and CDR2 is SNEGSKA in the germline V gene (reference sequence). V lost 0 bases to trimming and J lost 0 bases, with 10 bases between them. Many counts were recorded for this clonotype. Its antigen is still unknown. It was with unique molecular identifiers that the TCRbeta library was prepared. TCRdb fed the PCR reads into MiXCR, producing one record per CDR3 protein. This sample has about 300,000 distinct CDR3 sequences, with around 7.1% found just once. The chain links TRBV20-1 to TRBJ2-3; D is possibly TRBD1 or TRBD2 (5 bases each). This TCR came from a female patient aged 2-9 years who had a stem cell transplant for Fanconi anemia, so the T cells may come from the graft donor. The material was peripheral blood, obtained 360 days after TCRalphabeta/CD19-depleted stem cell transplant. The CDR3 DNA reads as TGCAGTGCTAGAGATTGGGGGAGAAGCACAGATACGCAGTATTTT. Translated, it gives CSARDWGRSTDTQYF.